This TCR beta chain emerged from a study of cytomegalovirus exposure and HLA in healthy donors. Findings of the study overall: Fewer N-insertions than the 666-donor mean were reportedly shown by an Asian-associated ancestry cluster in a later analysis. Cytomegalovirus-associated TCR beta chains were listed, numbering roughly 150. Owing to their indistinguishability, certain V segments, notably TRBV6-2 and TRBV6-3, were excluded.

The PCR used 60 Vbeta and 13 Jbeta primers. Generated by immunoSEQ multiplex PCR, the TCRdb table keeps only in-frame clones and is missing some. Seen here are 150,000 to 180,000 clones, 60% to 85% observed once, and the top ten hold 3% to 4%. Per the germline V gene, CDR1 is MGHRA and CDR2 is YSYEKL. V lost 0 bases and J lost 8; bases outside the gene matches: 9. The CDR3 spans 15 residues. To note about this clone: Its target is unknown.

The sample was PBMCs. The rearrangement uses TRBV4-1 and TRBJ1-2; 7 nucleotides align to TRBD1. The TCR sequence derives from a woman between 40 and 50 years old in good health and CMV-seronegative. CDR3 protein: CASSQDIRQGDGYTF. CDR3 nucleotides: TGCGCCAGCAGCCAAGATATCCGGCAGGGGGACGGCTACACCTTC.